Included here is one TCR beta chain sequence, with context. Under the authors' procedure: How many nucleated cells were present was estimated from reference gene primer amplification. Sequencing was performed with immunoSEQ multiplex PCR; in TCRdb, only in-frame clones are kept and a portion is missing. V and J calls and clone size are those listed in that table; D and trimming were worked out from the DNA. The data contain 100,000 to 150,000 clones, almost 80% of them singletons. This entry belongs to a study of blood T cell repertoires in COVID-19. About the research overall: T cells, B-cell-depleted T cells, or PBMCs supplied cDNA or gDNA.

This CDR3 region has 16 residues. Trimming removed 6 bases from V and 4 bases from J; junction bases left unmatched: 10. CDR1 SGHAT and CDR2 FQNNGV come from the germline V gene. This TCR came from a human donor in a cohort sampled during active COVID-19. The sequenced material came from peripheral blood. This chain joins TRBV11-2 and TRBJ2-2, with 8 positions matching TRBD1. The CDR3 nucleotides are TGTGCCAGCAGAGATTACTCCAGGGGGCCCACCGGGGAGCTGTTTTTT. Protein sequence: CASRDYSRGPTGELFF.